The rows below give T cell receptor beta chains drawn from one sample of a study of CD8 T cells in ankylosing spondylitis. TCRdb reprocessed the 5' RACE reads via MiXCR and lists one record per CDR3 protein. The profile shows about 150,000 distinct CDR3 sequences, roughly 31% of them singletons. What was sequenced was synovial fluid, either unsorted or a sorted T cell fraction (not recorded which). These receptors all stem from a male donor with ankylosing spondylitis. The CDR3 runs from the conserved cysteine through the conserved F or W. The D gene is left open where the match is weak. Clone size appears in some rows only: once, few, many, or a class for an expanded clone.

CSARDATSGGNEQFF | TGCAGTGCTAGAGATGCGACTAGCGGGGGCAATGAGCAGTTCTTC | few | TRBV20-1 | TRBD2 | TRBJ2-1
CASSVTGTGAVFYGYTF | TGTGCCAGCAGTGTTACCGGGACAGGGGCCGTCTTCTATGGCTACACCTTC | NA | TRBV6-1 | TRBD1 | TRBJ1-2
CASSLPPSGADEQYF | TGTGCCAGCAGTTTACCCCCTAGCGGGGCCGACGAGCAGTACTTC | NA | TRBV28 | TRBD2 | TRBJ2-7
CASSWDRERTDTQYF | TGTGCCAGCAGCTGGGACAGGGAGAGGACAGATACGCAGTATTTT | NA | TRBV7-9 | TRBD1 | TRBJ2-3
CASSPAHTRHTQYF | TGTGCCAGCAGCCCCGCCCACACGCGGCATACGCAGTATTTT | few | TRBV7-2 | NA | TRBJ2-3
CASSSDGGGRETQYF | TGTGCCAGCAGCTCAGATGGAGGGGGCCGAGAGACCCAGTACTTC | many | TRBV7-8 | NA | TRBJ2-5
CSARGSDRSLDYGYTF | TGCAGTGCTAGAGGGTCGGACAGGAGTTTAGACTATGGCTACACCTTC | few | TRBV20-1 | TRBD1 | TRBJ1-2
CSARGSSGINEQFF | TGCAGTGCTAGGGGGTCTAGCGGGATAAATGAGCAGTTCTTC | NA | TRBV20-1 | TRBD2 | TRBJ2-1
CASSGTQGSGSYEQYF | TGTGCCAGCAGTGGCACTCAGGGTTCCGGTTCCTACGAGCAGTACTTC | many | TRBV12-3/TRBV12-4 | NA | TRBJ2-7
CASSVDSPVPEAFF | TGTGCCAGCAGTGTAGACAGTCCGGTTCCTGAAGCTTTCTTT | NA | TRBV12-3/TRBV12-4 | NA | TRBJ1-1
CASYQGAKNIQYF | TGTGCCAGCTATCAGGGGGCCAAAAACATTCAGTACTTC | few | TRBV6-1 | NA | TRBJ2-4
CSADGQYYGYTF | TGCAGTGCCGATGGACAGTACTATGGCTACACCTTC | NA | TRBV20-1 | NA | TRBJ1-2
CSAKRQDNYGYTF | TGCAGTGCCAAACGACAGGATAACTATGGCTACACCTTC | many | TRBV20-1 | NA | TRBJ1-2
CATSPSGAKNTGELFF | TGTGCCACCAGCCCTTCCGGGGCAAAGAACACCGGGGAGCTGTTTTTT | few | TRBV24-1 | NA | TRBJ2-2
CAISGGGTNTEAFF | TGTGCCATCAGTGGGGGGGGGACGAACACTGAAGCTTTCTTT | few | TRBV10-3 | NA | TRBJ1-1
CASSHHDRDADTQYF | TGCGCCAGCAGCCACCACGACAGGGACGCAGATACGCAGTATTTT | NA | TRBV4-1 | TRBD1 | TRBJ2-3
CASSPNRDRALSGANVLTF | TGTGCCAGCTCCCCGAACCGGGACAGGGCCCTCTCTGGGGCCAACGTCCTGACTTTC | many | TRBV18 | TRBD1 | TRBJ2-6
CASSLGTGKAFF | TGTGCCAGCAGCCTCGGGACAGGAAAAGCTTTCTTT | few | TRBV3-1 | TRBD1 | TRBJ1-1
CAISTREQETQYF | TGTGCCATCAGCACTAGGGAACAAGAGACCCAGTACTTC | NA | TRBV10-3 | NA | TRBJ2-5
CAWTQGQNYGYTF | TGTGCCTGGACCCAGGGACAGAACTATGGCTACACCTTC | few | TRBV30 | TRBD1 | TRBJ1-2
CASSLAASGRETQYF | TGCGCCAGCAGCTTGGCGGCTAGCGGACGGGAGACCCAGTACTTC | NA | TRBV5-1 | TRBD2 | TRBJ2-5
CASSPPWGLNTEAFF | TGTGCCAGCAGCCCCCCCTGGGGGTTGAACACTGAAGCTTTCTTT | NA | TRBV7-6 | NA | TRBJ1-1
CASNMPNQPQHF | TGTGCCAGCAATATGCCGAATCAGCCCCAGCATTTT | few | TRBV6-2/TRBV6-3 | NA | TRBJ1-5
CASSLAGGAAYGYTF | TGTGCCAGCAGCTTAGCGGGCGGGGCAGCCTATGGCTACACCTTC | medium-sized | TRBV7-9 | NA | TRBJ1-2
CASSKDGNQPQHF | TGTGCCAGCAGCAAGGACGGCAATCAGCCCCAGCATTTT | few | TRBV11-2 | NA | TRBJ1-5
CASSLGQGGNEKLFF | TGTGCCAGCAGCTTAGGGCAGGGCGGTAATGAAAAACTGTTTTTT | few | TRBV7-8 | NA | TRBJ1-4
CSARGLPWETQYF | TGCAGTGCTAGAGGTCTGCCCTGGGAGACCCAGTACTTC | NA | TRBV20-1 | NA | TRBJ2-5
CSASPPGGRRYNEQFF | TGCAGTGCTAGCCCCCCAGGGGGCAGGCGTTACAATGAGCAGTTCTTC | NA | TRBV20-1 | TRBD1 | TRBJ2-1
CASSVDRSPTDTQYF | TGTGCCAGCAGCGTGGACAGGTCCCCCACAGATACGCAGTATTTT | many | TRBV6-5 | TRBD1 | TRBJ2-3
CASSLTGVQPQHF | TGTGCCAGCAGCCTTACAGGGGTTCAGCCCCAGCATTTT | few | TRBV7-2 | TRBD1 | TRBJ1-5
CAWGLGRRINEKLFF | TGTGCCTGGGGTCTGGGGCGGAGAATTAATGAAAAACTGTTTTTT | NA | TRBV30 | NA | TRBJ1-4
CASSLSQGPYEQYF | TGCGCCAGCAGCTTGTCACAGGGCCCCTACGAGCAGTACTTC | few | TRBV5-1 | NA | TRBJ2-7
CASKYDSNNEQFF | TGCGCCAGCAAATATGATTCGAACAATGAGCAGTTCTTC | NA | TRBV4-1 | NA | TRBJ2-1
CAWRLNYGYTF | TGTGCCTGGAGGTTAAACTATGGCTACACCTTC | many | TRBV30 | NA | TRBJ1-2
CASSTWTSDSYEQYF | TGTGCCAGCAGTACGTGGACTAGCGATTCCTACGAGCAGTACTTC | NA | TRBV28 | TRBD2 | TRBJ2-7
CAWSGWTGYTEAFF | TGTGCCTGGAGTGGATGGACAGGCTACACTGAAGCTTTCTTT | NA | TRBV30 | TRBD1 | TRBJ1-1
CSVEDSTGGLTDTQYF | TGCAGCGTTGAAGATAGTACAGGGGGCCTAACAGATACGCAGTATTTT | few | TRBV29-1 | TRBD1 | TRBJ2-3
CASSLSGSVYEQYF | TGCGCCAGCAGCTTATCAGGGTCGGTCTACGAGCAGTACTTC | NA | TRBV5-1 | NA | TRBJ2-7
CASSLEVGLEAFF | TGCGCCAGCAGCTTGGAAGTAGGCCTTGAAGCTTTCTTT | many | TRBV5-1 | NA | TRBJ1-1
CASSEQGGNSPLHF | TGTGCCAGCAGTGAACAGGGTGGAAATTCACCCCTCCACTTT | few | TRBV2 | NA | TRBJ1-6
CASSLAQAEGTQYF | TGCGCCAGCAGCTTGGCACAGGCTGAAGGGACCCAGTACTTC | NA | TRBV5-1 | NA | TRBJ2-5
CASSEVSGARTEAFF | TGTGCCAGCAGTGAGGTCAGCGGGGCCAGAACTGAAGCTTTCTTT | few | TRBV6-1 | NA | TRBJ1-1
CASSPFSTGELFF | TGTGCCAGCAGCCCCTTTTCTACCGGGGAGCTGTTTTTT | few | TRBV7-2 | NA | TRBJ2-2
CASSLKMRDTGELFF | TGTGCCAGCAGTCTCAAGATGAGGGACACCGGGGAGCTGTTTTTT | NA | TRBV3-1 | NA | TRBJ2-2
CASSSLLAGVYEQYF | TGTGCCAGCAGCAGCTTACTAGCGGGAGTTTACGAGCAGTACTTC | few | TRBV28 | TRBD2 | TRBJ2-7
CASSRDGQVGETQYF | TGTGCCAGCAGTCGCGACGGACAGGTCGGCGAGACCCAGTACTTC | few | TRBV7-3 | TRBD1 | TRBJ2-5
CSVGFATGNTIYF | TGCAGCGTTGGTTTTGCGACTGGAAACACCATATATTTT | few | TRBV29-1 | NA | TRBJ1-3
CSVVGQLNEKLFF | TGCAGCGTTGTGGGACAGCTTAATGAAAAACTGTTTTTT | medium-sized | TRBV29-1 | TRBD1 | TRBJ1-4
CASSSVLADQETQYF | TGTGCCAGCAGCTCCGTACTAGCGGATCAAGAGACCCAGTACTTC | NA | TRBV7-7 | TRBD2 | TRBJ2-5
CSAILAGDQKRVFF | TGCAGCGCTATACTAGCGGGAGACCAGAAAAGGGTGTTCTTC | many | TRBV29-1 | TRBD2 | TRBJ2-1
CASRSSGTPRYEQYF | TGTGCCAGCAGATCCTCCGGGACCCCCAGGTACGAGCAGTACTTC | NA | TRBV2 | NA | TRBJ2-7
CASSPGLAAAQVLGELFF | TGTGCCAGCAGCCCTGGGCTAGCGGCAGCCCAAGTGTTGGGGGAGCTGTTTTTT | NA | TRBV13 | TRBD2 | TRBJ2-2
CASSESSGTSPGELFF | TGCGCCAGCAGTGAGTCGAGCGGGACTAGCCCCGGGGAGCTGTTTTTT | NA | TRBV10-1 | TRBD2 | TRBJ2-2
CASSPYRGMYEQYF | TGTGCCAGCAGCCCCTACAGGGGGATGTACGAGCAGTACTTC | few | TRBV7-2 | TRBD1 | TRBJ2-7
CASSLGGTRGNEQFF | TGTGCCAGCAGCTTAGGGGGGACTAGGGGCAATGAGCAGTTCTTC | NA | TRBV7-2 | TRBD2 | TRBJ2-1
CASSPPDRATGELFF | TGTGCCAGCAGTCCCCCCGACAGGGCTACCGGGGAGCTGTTTTTT | few | TRBV28 | TRBD1 | TRBJ2-2
CASSAARGLGTDTQYF | TGTGCCAGCAGCGCCGCGAGGGGGTTGGGCACAGATACGCAGTATTTT | few | TRBV5-6 | NA | TRBJ2-3
CASSESQTEKLFF | TGTGCCAGCAGTGAATCGCAGACCGAAAAACTGTTTTTT | few | TRBV2 | NA | TRBJ1-4
CSALLAGDEQYF | TGCAGTGCCCTATTAGCGGGAGACGAGCAGTACTTC | many | TRBV20-1 | TRBD2 | TRBJ2-7
CAISGGNSGGEYNEQFF | TGTGCCATCAGTGGGGGGAATAGCGGGGGTGAATACAATGAGCAGTTCTTC | few | TRBV10-3 | TRBD2 | TRBJ2-1